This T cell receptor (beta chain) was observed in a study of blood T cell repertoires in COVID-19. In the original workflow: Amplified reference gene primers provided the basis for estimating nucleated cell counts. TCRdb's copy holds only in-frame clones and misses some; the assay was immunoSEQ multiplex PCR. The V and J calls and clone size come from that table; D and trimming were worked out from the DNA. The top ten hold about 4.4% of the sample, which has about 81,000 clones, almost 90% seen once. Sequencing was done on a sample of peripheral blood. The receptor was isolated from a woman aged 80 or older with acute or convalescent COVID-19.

The CDR3 region has the DNA TGTGCCAGCAGCGCCAACCTGGGACAGCTTCAAGAGACCCAGTACTTC. This translates into CASSANLGQLQETQYF. The chain couples TRBV9 to TRBJ2-5; 7 nucleotides align to TRBD1. After removal of 3 bases from V and 2 bases from J, the junction contained 10 bases not matched to a gene. Germline lookup yields CDR1 SGDLS and CDR2 YYNGEE. This CDR3 has 16 residues.